Each of the 13 T cell receptor beta chains below was sequenced from the same sample in a study of blood T cell repertoires in COVID-19. Profiled with immunoSEQ multiplex PCR; TCRdb holds only in-frame clones, not every one. Of 200,000 to 300,000 clones in the sample, approximately 85% were seen once. Sequenced sample: peripheral blood. The receptors derive from a human donor in a cohort sampled during active COVID-19.

This CDR3 reads CASGSGGSYEQYF. The CDR3 DNA is TGTGCTAGTGGTTCCGGTGGGAGCTACGAGCAGTACTTC. The V call is TRBV12-5, the J call TRBJ2-7, with D perhaps matching TRBD2 (5 bases). Per the germline V gene, CDR1 is LGHNT and CDR2 is FRNRAP. This CDR3 is 13 amino acids long. Between the trimmed V and J ends, which lost 4 bases and 3 bases, there was a span of 10 bases.

The V call is TRBV19, the J call TRBJ2-5; D remains ambiguous. From germline, CDR1 is LNHDA and CDR2 SQIVND (reference sequence). The CDR3 consists of 13 residues. Trimming cost V 4 bases and J 4 bases, with 10 bases left between them. DNA for the CDR3: TGTGCCAGTAGTACGGTTGTTGCAGAGACCCAGTACTTC. It translates to CASSTVVAETQYF. Filled out from reference TRBV19 and TRBJ2-5, the complete variable domain reads DGGITQSPKYLFRKEGQNVTLSCEQNLNHDAMYWYRQDPGQGLRLIYYSQIVNDFQKGDIAEGYSVSREKKESFPLTVTSAQKNPTAFYLCASSTVVAETQYFGPGTRLLVL.

The chain joins TRBV20-1 to TRBJ2-7, with TRBD1 matching 7 bases. Looked up from germline, CDR1 is DFQATT and CDR2 is SNEGSKA (reference sequence). Trimming took 3 bases from V and 4 from J; bases not matched to a gene: 12. CDR3 size: 15 residues. The DNA of the CDR3 is TGCAGTGCTAGTCATAACAGGGGCAGTGGGTACGAGCAGTACTTC. It codes for CSASHNRGSGYEQYF.

The chain is built from TRBV28 and TRBJ1-2; TRBD1 matches 12 bases. Unmatched junction bases numbered 10, after V lost 5 bases and J lost 0 bases. The CDR3 extends over 18 amino acids. Germline assignment: CDR1 MDHEN and CDR2 SYDVKM. The CDR3: CASSPNRDRGLSNYGYTF. In DNA, the CDR3 is TGTGCCAGCAGTCCTAACCGGGACAGGGGGCTCTCTAACTATGGCTACACCTTC.

This clone occurred a few times. The rearrangement uses TRBV11-2 and TRBJ1-2; TRBD1 matches at 9 bases. The V segment lost 5 bases and the J segment 6 bases; nucleotides outside the gene matches: 4. Germline CDR1 is SGHAT and CDR2 is FQNNGV. The CDR3 has 13 amino acids. The CDR3 sequence is CASSPDRGDGYTF. The CDR3 DNA reads TGTGCCAGCAGCCCGGACAGGGGAGATGGCTACACCTTC. The full variable domain, its missing parts supplied by reference TRBV11-2 and TRBJ1-2, is EAGVAQSPRYKIIEKRQSVAFWCNPISGHATLYWYQQILGQGPKLLIQFQNNGVVDDSQLPKDRFSAERLKGVDSTLKIQPAKLEDSAVYLCASSPDRGDGYTFGSGTRLTVV.

The J gene is TRBJ2-7, the V gene TRBV29-1; the match to TRBD1 covers 8 bases. This CDR3 has 14 amino acids. The germline CDR1 and CDR2 sequences are SQVTM and ANQGSEA. The V and J ends lost 5 bases and 2 bases, in that order; junction bases with no gene match: 8. CDR3 sequence (DNA): TGCAGCGTTCGGCCACAGGACAGGGCCTACGAGCAGTACTTC. It encodes CSVRPQDRAYEQYF.

CDR3 region: CASNPQGVSYEQYF. The CDR3 DNA sequence: TGTGCCAGCAACCCGCAGGGGGTTTCCTACGAGCAGTACTTC. The chain carries TRBV6-2 or TRBV6-3 and TRBJ2-7; 7 bases are a match to TRBD1. The CDR3 spans 14 residues. The germline CDR1 and CDR2 sequences are MNHEY and SVGEGT. V trimming: 7 bases; J trimming: 1 base; junction bases outside the gene matches: 7.

In its sample, this clone was seen once. The V and J genes are TRBV6-5 and TRBJ1-1; D is possibly TRBD1 (5 bases). CDR3 length equals 12 residues. V lost 6 bases to trimming and J lost 7 bases, with 12 bases between them. Germline CDR1 is MNHEY and CDR2 is SVGAGI. The CDR3 DNA follows: TGTGCCAGCAGACCCCGGGGGGGTGAAGCTTTCTTT. Translated: CASRPRGGEAFF.

This chain connects TRBV7-9 to TRBJ1-1, with a weak D call TRBD1 (6 bases). The CDR3 covers 15 residues. The ends were cut back, 5 bases at V and 0 bases at J, with 13 bases in the middle. Germline CDR1 is SEHNR and CDR2 is FQNEAQ (reference sequence). CDR3 in amino acids: CASSLYRDLNTEAFF. The CDR3 bases are TGTGCCAGCAGCCTCTACAGGGATTTGAACACTGAAGCTTTCTTT.

This rearrangement joins TRBV11-3 to TRBJ2-3; a weak D match, TRBD2 (7 bases). Trimming took 4 bases from V and 4 from J, leaving 15 bases between them. The germline gives CDR1 SGHNT, CDR2 YENEEA. The length of the CDR3 is 15 residues. CDR3 nucleotide sequence: TGTGCCAGCAGCTCCGGGGGGCCCAGATCAGATACGCAGTATTTT. This sequence encodes CASSSGGPRSDTQYF.

This clone has more than one count but fewer than ten. The gene calls are TRBV6-5 and TRBJ1-2; the match to TRBD1 covers 12 bases. V lost 0 bases and J lost 10; bases outside the gene matches: 6. The CDR3 covers 15 residues. CDR1 is MNHEY, CDR2 SVGAGI, per germline. CDR3 in DNA: TGTGCCAGCAGTTACTCGGCGGGACAGGGGGCCTACTACACCTTC. Its protein product is CASSYSAGQGAYYTF.

The J gene is TRBJ2-7, the V gene TRBV14; 12 nucleotides match TRBD1. The CDR3 is 16 residues long. CDR1 and CDR2 from the germline V gene are SGHDN and FVKESK. With V trimmed by 4 bases and J by 5 bases, 9 bases remained unmatched. In nucleotides, the CDR3 is TGTGCCAGCAGCCGAAGAACAGGGACAGGGGGCCACGAGCAGTACTTC. It encodes CASSRRTGTGGHEQYF.

The chain has TRBV5-6 and TRBJ2-5; 7 bases are a match to TRBD1. The V gene's germline CDR1 is SGHDT and CDR2 YYEEEE. The CDR3 extends over 15 amino acids. V lost 6 bases, J lost 0 bases, and 8 bases stayed unmatched. In DNA form, the CDR3 reads TGTGCCAGCAACAGATTACAGGGGTACCAAGAGACCCAGTACTTC. Its translation: CASNRLQGYQETQYF. The whole variable domain, filled in from reference TRBV5-6 and TRBJ2-5, reads DAGVTQSPTHLIKTRGQQVTLRCSPKSGHDTVSWYQQALGQGPQFIFQYYEEEERQRGNFPDRFSGHQFPNYSSELNVNALLLGDSALYLCASNRLQGYQETQYFGPGTRLLVL.